A single sample gave rise to the 9 T cell receptor beta chains below, sequenced in a study of T cell responses to AZD1222 COVID-19 vaccine. Only in-frame clones appear in the TCRdb table, and some are missing; sequencing was by immunoSEQ multiplex PCR. The sample lists about 140,000 clones, 90% occurring once. The sample consisted of peripheral blood, taken 28 days after the second AZD1222 dose. The receptor set was obtained from an adult who received the AZD1222 COVID-19 vaccine.

The rearrangement links TRBV19 to TRBJ2-1; tentative D call: TRBD2 (5 bases). The V end lost 7 bases, the J end lost 7 bases, and 11 bases lay between the germline ends. Germline V gene data show CDR1 as LNHDA and CDR2 as SQIVND (reference sequence). The CDR3 sequence is 12 residues long. DNA of the CDR3: TGTGCCAGTACGGGCTCGGGGAATGAGCAGTTCTTC. Its protein product is CASTGSGNEQFF. The whole variable domain, filled in from reference TRBV19 and TRBJ2-1, reads DGGITQSPKYLFRKEGQNVTLSCEQNLNHDAMYWYRQDPGQGLRLIYYSQIVNDFQKGDIAEGYSVSREKKESFPLTVTSAQKNPTAFYLCASTGSGNEQFFGPGTRLTVL.

The chain combines TRBV18 with TRBJ1-2; 7 bases align to TRBD1. V trimming: 4 bases; J trimming: 4 bases; junction bases outside the gene matches: 9. CDR1 is KGHSH and CDR2 is LQKENI in the germline V gene. This CDR3 comprises 15 residues. This CDR3 reads CASSLTGEHSYGYTF. DNA of the CDR3: TGTGCCAGCTCACTTACAGGGGAACATAGCTATGGCTACACCTTC.

The chain couples TRBV6-6 to TRBJ2-7; no definite D call. Trimming pared 7 bases from V and 0 bases from J, leaving 7 bases between. The CDR3 runs 12 residues. Germline V gene sequence: CDR1 MNHNY, CDR2 SVGAGI (reference sequence). The CDR3 protein is CASTQSSYEQYF. In DNA, the CDR3 is TGTGCCAGCACACAGAGCTCCTACGAGCAGTACTTC.

This chain links TRBV4-1 with TRBJ1-5, with TRBD1 matching 10 bases. The CDR3 runs to 14 residues. With 4 bases clipped from V and 7 bases from J, the junction kept 4 bases outside the gene matches. Germline CDR1 reads MGHRA; CDR2 reads YSYEKL. As DNA, the CDR3 is TGCGCCAGCAGCCGGGACAGGGGAGGGCAGCCCCAGCATTTT. It yields the protein CASSRDRGGQPQHF.

The chain combines TRBV28 with TRBJ2-7; 9 bases align to TRBD2. Germline-derived CDR1 and CDR2 are MDHEN and SYDVKM. CDR3 length equals 14 residues. The J segment lost 6 bases and the V segment lost 6 bases, leaving 9 bases of the junction unmatched. CDR3 loop: CASSVARGGGEQYF. Here the CDR3 DNA reads TGTGCCAGCAGCGTTGCGCGGGGGGGTGGCGAGCAGTACTTC.

CDR3 loop: CASSFSQGQGDEEQYF. The CDR3 DNA reads TGTGCCAGCAGTTTCTCTCAGGGACAGGGGGACGAAGAGCAGTACTTC. The chain has TRBV28 and TRBJ2-7, with TRBD1 matching over 11 bases. Unmatched junction bases numbered 11, after V lost 3 bases and J lost 7 bases. CDR3 size: 16 residues. CDR1 and CDR2 (germline): MDHEN, SYDVKM. Full variable domain (outside the CDR3, taken from reference TRBV28 and TRBJ2-7): DVKVTQSSRYLVKRTGEKVFLECVQDMDHENMFWYRQDPGLGLRLIYFSYDVKMKEKGDIPEGYSVSREKKERFSLILESASTNQTSMYLCASSFSQGQGDEEQYFGPGTRLTVT.

The V and J genes are TRBV28 and TRBJ1-6, with D unclear. The CDR3 sequence is 16 residues long. Per germline, CDR1 MDHEN and CDR2 SYDVKM. V was pared by 3 bases and J by 7 bases, with 16 bases between. CDR3 sequence: CASSFPALTGNSPLHF. DNA of the CDR3: TGTGCCAGCAGTTTCCCGGCCCTAACGGGAAATTCACCCCTCCACTTT.

This chain joins TRBV30 and TRBJ2-7; D not resolved. Germline lookup yields CDR1 GTSNPN and CDR2 SVGIG (reference sequence). V was pared by 5 bases and J by 1 base, with 9 bases between. CDR3 length equals 12 residues. The CDR3 reads CAWETGSYEQYF. As DNA, the CDR3 is TGTGCCTGGGAGACCGGTTCCTACGAGCAGTACTTC.

The gene calls are TRBV6-5 and TRBJ1-4, with D unclear. Germline V gene lookup returns CDR1 MNHEY and CDR2 SVGAGI. The ends were cut back, 10 bases at V and 4 bases at J, with 4 bases in the middle. This CDR3 is 10 amino acids long. In DNA form, the CDR3 reads TGTGCCACCCTTAATGAAAAACTGTTTTTT. Amino acid sequence: CATLNEKLFF.